This T cell receptor beta chain was sequenced in a study of glioma-infiltrating T cells. TCR alpha and beta CDR3 regions were amplified from RNA using iRepertoire nested multiplex PCR. One-step reverse transcription and amplification started from approximately 100-400 ng of tissue mRNA or PBMC total RNA. Via MiXCR, TCRdb re-called the multiplex PCR reads, giving one row per CDR3 protein. Of about 130,000 distinct CDR3 sequences listed, roughly 24% were seen once; the top ten hold approximately 14%. This clonotype was seen ten or more times. As yet, its antigen is unknown. The germline V and J ends were trimmed by 4 bases and 0 bases, with 13 bases remaining between them. The germline CDR1 and CDR2 sequences are SGHTA and FQGNSA. The CDR3 spans 15 residues. Study findings and constraints: Tissue-blood divergence was below expectation in non-neoplastic patients, above in gliomas.

The material sequenced was glioma tissue, nonneoplastic brain tissue, or PBMCs (not recorded which). This clonotype originated in a human donor with low-grade glioma or glioblastoma, undergoing nonglioma brain surgery, or in good health (not recorded which). The chain combines TRBV7-2 with TRBJ2-7; D possibly matches TRBD1 or TRBD2 (5 bases each). The CDR3: CASSYEGYSSYEQYF. The CDR3 region has the DNA TGTGCCAGCAGCTATGAGGGGTACAGCTCCTACGAGCAGTACTTC.